This T cell receptor beta chain was sequenced in a study of OX40 agonist ivuxolimab in advanced cancers. Of note for this clone: The antigen is undetermined.

Profiled with immunoSEQ multiplex PCR; TCRdb holds only in-frame clones, not every one. The repertoire holds approximately 90,000 clones, with approximately 90% as singletons. The V and J ends lost 2 bases and 7 bases, in that order; junction bases with no gene match: 1. Germline V gene data show CDR1 as SGDLS and CDR2 as YYNGEE. The CDR3 is made up of 14 amino acids. Overall study findings and caveats: At doses 0.1 to 3.0 mg/kg, CD4+ and CD8+ clones expanded.

The receptor was isolated from an adult with an advanced solid tumor such as melanoma, head and neck, liver or kidney cancer. V gene TRBV9 combines with J gene TRBJ1-6, with TRBD1 matching over 9 bases. The material sequenced was CD4+ or CD8+ T cells sorted from blood, taken in a trial of the OX40 agonist ivuxolimab. CDR3 region: CASSVTGGNSPLHF. The CDR3 nucleotides are TGTGCCAGCAGCGTGACAGGGGGAAATTCACCCCTCCACTTT.